These T cell receptor beta chains were read from a single sample in a study of cytomegalovirus exposure and HLA in healthy donors. Sequencing was performed with immunoSEQ multiplex PCR; in TCRdb, only in-frame clones are kept and a portion is missing. Here the sample spans over 150,000 clones, 60% to 85% being singletons. The sample consisted of PBMCs. The receptors originated from a young man in good health and CMV-seropositive. The CDR3 runs from the conserved cysteine through the conserved F or W. Each record gives: D gene, clone size, J gene, V gene, CDR3 protein, CDR3 DNA. D genes are given only for firm matches. Expanded clones get a size class; other rows say once, few or many, or leave the size out.

d_gene: TRBD1; abundance: .; j_gene: TRBJ1-1; v_gene: TRBV18; CDR3aa: CASSPPDRGDTEAFF; CDR3nt: TGTGCCAGCTCACCACCCGACAGGGGCGACACTGAAGCTTTCTTT
d_gene: TRBD2; abundance: once; j_gene: TRBJ2-7; v_gene: TRBV7-3; CDR3aa: CASSLVGGDEQYF; CDR3nt: TGTGCCAGCAGCCTGGTGGGGGGGGACGAGCAGTACTTC
d_gene: TRBD1; abundance: .; j_gene: TRBJ2-7; v_gene: TRBV10-3; CDR3aa: CAISESGTGNEQYF; CDR3nt: TGTGCCATCAGTGAGAGCGGGACAGGGAACGAGCAGTACTTC
d_gene: .; abundance: .; j_gene: TRBJ1-2; v_gene: TRBV2; CDR3aa: CASSEGRGNYGYTF; CDR3nt: TGTGCCAGCAGTGAGGGCCGGGGTAACTATGGCTACACCTTC
d_gene: .; abundance: .; j_gene: TRBJ1-4; v_gene: TRBV10-3; CDR3aa: CAISDLGGSGTNEKLFF; CDR3nt: TGTGCCATCAGTGATCTCGGGGGTTCGGGAACTAATGAAAAACTGTTTTTT
d_gene: .; abundance: .; j_gene: TRBJ1-3; v_gene: TRBV30; CDR3aa: CAWKITGMAGNTIYF; CDR3nt: TGTGCCTGGAAGATCACAGGGATGGCTGGAAACACCATATATTTT
d_gene: TRBD1; abundance: .; j_gene: TRBJ2-7; v_gene: TRBV28; CDR3aa: CASSRDSPYEQYF; CDR3nt: TGTGCCAGCAGCCGGGACAGTCCCTACGAGCAGTACTTC
d_gene: .; abundance: once; j_gene: TRBJ2-3; v_gene: TRBV7-8; CDR3aa: CASSLVEGTTDTQYF; CDR3nt: TGTGCCAGCAGCTTAGTAGAGGGTACTACGGATACGCAGTATTTT
d_gene: .; abundance: .; j_gene: TRBJ2-2; v_gene: TRBV27; CDR3aa: CASSPTGYGGELFF; CDR3nt: TGTGCCAGCAGCCCTACAGGGTACGGCGGGGAGCTGTTTTTT
d_gene: .; abundance: .; j_gene: TRBJ1-6; v_gene: TRBV30; CDR3aa: CAWIGGTQGRSPLHF; CDR3nt: TGTGCCTGGATAGGCGGGACCCAGGGTAGATCACCCCTCCACTTT
d_gene: .; abundance: few; j_gene: TRBJ1-2; v_gene: TRBV30; CDR3aa: CAWSEQARYGYTF; CDR3nt: TGTGCCTGGAGTGAGCAGGCGAGATATGGCTACACCTTC
d_gene: TRBD1; abundance: .; j_gene: TRBJ1-4; v_gene: TRBV6-4; CDR3aa: CASRTGDEKLFF; CDR3nt: TGTGCCAGCAGGACAGGGGATGAAAAACTGTTTTTT
d_gene: TRBD1; abundance: .; j_gene: TRBJ1-6; v_gene: TRBV28; CDR3aa: CASSQKHRGLGSPLHF; CDR3nt: TGTGCCAGCAGTCAAAAACACAGGGGGCTTGGTTCACCCCTCCACTTT
d_gene: TRBD1; abundance: .; j_gene: TRBJ2-1; v_gene: TRBV19; CDR3aa: CASSRTGPIYNEQFF; CDR3nt: TGTGCCAGTAGTCGGACAGGACCAATCTACAATGAGCAGTTCTTC
d_gene: .; abundance: .; j_gene: TRBJ2-5; v_gene: TRBV29-1; CDR3aa: CSVDPSEGYQETQYF; CDR3nt: TGCAGCGTTGACCCTTCGGAGGGGTACCAAGAGACCCAGTACTTC
d_gene: TRBD1; abundance: .; j_gene: TRBJ2-2; v_gene: TRBV4-3; CDR3aa: CASSLGAGGTGELFF; CDR3nt: TGCGCCAGCAGCCTTGGGGCAGGGGGCACCGGGGAGCTGTTTTTT
d_gene: .; abundance: .; j_gene: TRBJ1-5; v_gene: TRBV28; CDR3aa: CASSLTEQISNQPQHF; CDR3nt: TGTGCCAGCAGTTTAACGGAGCAGATTAGCAATCAGCCCCAGCATTTT
d_gene: TRBD1; abundance: .; j_gene: TRBJ1-4; v_gene: TRBV5-1; CDR3aa: CASSLAGTGEEKLFF; CDR3nt: TGCGCCAGCAGCTTGGCGGGGACAGGGGAGGAAAAACTGTTTTTT
d_gene: TRBD1; abundance: .; j_gene: TRBJ2-2; v_gene: TRBV27; CDR3aa: CASRQGALDTGELFF; CDR3nt: TGTGCCAGCAGGCAGGGGGCTCTGGACACCGGGGAGCTGTTTTTT
d_gene: TRBD1; abundance: .; j_gene: TRBJ2-1; v_gene: TRBV7-9; CDR3aa: CASSQRDRYTEQFF; CDR3nt: TGTGCCAGCAGCCAAAGGGACAGATACACTGAGCAGTTCTTC
d_gene: TRBD1; abundance: .; j_gene: TRBJ2-3; v_gene: TRBV25-1; CDR3aa: CASSENLDRGDTQYF; CDR3nt: TGTGCCAGCAGTGAAAATCTGGACAGGGGAGATACGCAGTATTTT
d_gene: .; abundance: .; j_gene: TRBJ2-3; v_gene: TRBV13; CDR3aa: CASSLRTQGGPDTQYF; CDR3nt: TGTGCCAGCAGCTTAAGAACTCAGGGGGGTCCAGATACGCAGTATTTT
d_gene: .; abundance: .; j_gene: TRBJ2-7; v_gene: TRBV6-5; CDR3aa: CASSYSRQGSYEQYF; CDR3nt: TGTGCCAGCAGTTACTCGAGGCAGGGCTCCTACGAGCAGTACTTC
d_gene: .; abundance: .; j_gene: TRBJ2-7; v_gene: TRBV6-5; CDR3aa: CASSRGYEQYF; CDR3nt: TGTGCCAGCAGTAGGGGGTACGAGCAGTACTTC
d_gene: .; abundance: .; j_gene: TRBJ1-4; v_gene: TRBV25-1; CDR3aa: CASGGRDLNEKLFF; CDR3nt: TGTGCCAGCGGAGGGCGAGATCTTAATGAAAAACTGTTTTTT
d_gene: .; abundance: .; j_gene: TRBJ1-3; v_gene: TRBV2; CDR3aa: CASSEALGASGNTIYF; CDR3nt: TGTGCCAGCAGTGAAGCGCTTGGGGCCTCTGGAAACACCATATATTTT
d_gene: .; abundance: .; j_gene: TRBJ1-1; v_gene: TRBV28; CDR3aa: CASSFEGLNTEAFF; CDR3nt: TGTGCCAGCAGTTTCGAGGGACTAAACACTGAAGCTTTCTTT
d_gene: .; abundance: .; j_gene: TRBJ2-2; v_gene: TRBV2; CDR3aa: CASIKGGTGELFF; CDR3nt: TGTGCCAGCATTAAAGGGGGCACCGGGGAGCTGTTTTTT
d_gene: TRBD1; abundance: .; j_gene: TRBJ2-5; v_gene: TRBV6-5; CDR3aa: CASSRGTGQETQYF; CDR3nt: TGTGCCAGCAGCCGAGGGACAGGACAAGAGACCCAGTACTTC
d_gene: TRBD1; abundance: .; j_gene: TRBJ1-6; v_gene: TRBV7-2; CDR3aa: CASSLPGQGRNSPLHF; CDR3nt: TGTGCCAGCAGCTTGCCGGGACAGGGTCGTAATTCACCCCTCCACTTT
d_gene: .; abundance: once; j_gene: TRBJ2-7; v_gene: TRBV5-6; CDR3aa: CASSLRSGPEQYF; CDR3nt: TGTGCCAGCAGCTTGAGGTCAGGGCCCGAGCAGTACTTC
d_gene: TRBD2; abundance: .; j_gene: TRBJ2-3; v_gene: TRBV5-4; CDR3aa: CASSLGLAGTDTQYF; CDR3nt: TGTGCCAGCAGCTTGGGGCTAGCGGGGACAGATACGCAGTATTTT
d_gene: TRBD1; abundance: .; j_gene: TRBJ1-5; v_gene: TRBV15; CDR3aa: CATRETGELGQPQHF; CDR3nt: TGTGCCACCAGAGAGACAGGGGAATTGGGTCAGCCCCAGCATTTT
d_gene: .; abundance: .; j_gene: TRBJ1-1; v_gene: TRBV19; CDR3aa: CASSIAGSTEAFF; CDR3nt: TGTGCCAGTAGTATCGCAGGGTCGACTGAAGCTTTCTTT
d_gene: TRBD1; abundance: .; j_gene: TRBJ2-2; v_gene: TRBV4-2; CDR3aa: CASSQRQGDGGELFF; CDR3nt: TGTGCCAGCAGCCAACGACAGGGGGATGGCGGGGAGCTGTTTTTT
d_gene: .; abundance: .; j_gene: TRBJ2-1; v_gene: TRBV30; CDR3aa: CAWSPSGRYNEQFF; CDR3nt: TGTGCCTGGAGTCCAAGCGGGCGATACAATGAGCAGTTCTTC
d_gene: .; abundance: .; j_gene: TRBJ2-7; v_gene: TRBV27; CDR3aa: CASSSGAASSYEQYF; CDR3nt: TGTGCCAGCAGCTCTGGGGCTGCCAGCTCCTACGAGCAGTACTTC
d_gene: TRBD1; abundance: .; j_gene: TRBJ1-5; v_gene: TRBV28; CDR3aa: CASSLPQGYQPQHF; CDR3nt: TGTGCCAGCAGTTTACCACAGGGGTACCAGCCCCAGCATTTT